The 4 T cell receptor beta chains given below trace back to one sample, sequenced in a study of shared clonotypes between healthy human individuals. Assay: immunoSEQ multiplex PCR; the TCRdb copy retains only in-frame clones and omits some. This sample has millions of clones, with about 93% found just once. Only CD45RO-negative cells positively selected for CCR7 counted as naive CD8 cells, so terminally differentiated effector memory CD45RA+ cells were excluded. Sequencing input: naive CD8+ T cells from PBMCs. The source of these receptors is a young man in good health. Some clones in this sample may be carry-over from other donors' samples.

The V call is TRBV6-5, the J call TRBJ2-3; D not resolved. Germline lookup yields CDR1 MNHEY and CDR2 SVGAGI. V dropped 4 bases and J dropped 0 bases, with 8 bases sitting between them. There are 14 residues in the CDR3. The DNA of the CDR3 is TGTGCCAGCAGTTTTGGAGTCAGCACAGATACGCAGTATTTT. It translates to CASSFGVSTDTQYF.

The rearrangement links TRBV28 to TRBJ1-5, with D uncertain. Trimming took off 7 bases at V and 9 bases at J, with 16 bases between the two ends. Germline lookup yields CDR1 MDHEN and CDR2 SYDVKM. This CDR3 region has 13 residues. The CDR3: CASTFSAGGPQHF. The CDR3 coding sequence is TGTGCCAGCACCTTCTCGGCTGGTGGGCCCCAGCATTTT. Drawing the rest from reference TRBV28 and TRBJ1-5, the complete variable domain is DVKVTQSSRYLVKRTGEKVFLECVQDMDHENMFWYRQDPGLGLRLIYFSYDVKMKEKGDIPEGYSVSREKKERFSLILESASTNQTSMYLCASTFSAGGPQHFGDGTRLSIL.

CDR3 sequence (DNA): TGTGCCAGCGGGCCGGGGTATCAGGACTACGAGCAGTACTTC. Translating it yields CASGPGYQDYEQYF. The rearrangement joins TRBV9 to TRBJ2-7, with D maybe TRBD2 (5 bases). The CDR3 runs 14 residues. Trimming left V 7 bases short and J 3 bases short, with 17 bases between. Germline-derived CDR1 and CDR2 are SGDLS and YYNGEE.

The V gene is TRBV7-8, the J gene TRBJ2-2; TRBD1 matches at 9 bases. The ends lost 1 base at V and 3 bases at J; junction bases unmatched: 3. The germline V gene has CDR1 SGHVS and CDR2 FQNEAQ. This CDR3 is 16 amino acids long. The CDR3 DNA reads TGTGCCAGCAGCTTAGTGGGGACAGGGTACACCGGGGAGCTGTTTTTT. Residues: CASSLVGTGYTGELFF.